This T cell receptor (beta chain) appears in the sequencing data of a study of post-analysis software for immune sequencing data. In the case of this clonotype: Its specificity is not known.

Prepared libraries of TCR beta cDNA carried unique molecular identifiers. MiXCR was run by TCRdb on the PCR reads, yielding one entry per CDR3 protein. In the table there are approximately 630,000 distinct CDR3 sequences, 55% to 70% of which are singletons. General observations from the study: About five TRBV segments occurring more often in patients than controls included TRBV5-6, TRBV5-1 and TRBV20-1.

CDR1 is MNHEY and CDR2 is SVGEGT in the germline V gene. Between the trimmed V and J ends, which lost 3 bases and 0 bases, there was a span of 9 bases. The CDR3 sequence is 16 residues long. The sample was blood. This rearrangement joins TRBV6-2 or TRBV6-3 to TRBJ2-6; D gene unclear. The sequence was obtained from a girl aged 2-10 years with multiple sclerosis. The CDR3 DNA follows: TGTGCCAGCAGTTATCCGGCGAGCTCTGGGGCCAACGTCCTGACTTTC. It is translated as CASSYPASSGANVLTF.